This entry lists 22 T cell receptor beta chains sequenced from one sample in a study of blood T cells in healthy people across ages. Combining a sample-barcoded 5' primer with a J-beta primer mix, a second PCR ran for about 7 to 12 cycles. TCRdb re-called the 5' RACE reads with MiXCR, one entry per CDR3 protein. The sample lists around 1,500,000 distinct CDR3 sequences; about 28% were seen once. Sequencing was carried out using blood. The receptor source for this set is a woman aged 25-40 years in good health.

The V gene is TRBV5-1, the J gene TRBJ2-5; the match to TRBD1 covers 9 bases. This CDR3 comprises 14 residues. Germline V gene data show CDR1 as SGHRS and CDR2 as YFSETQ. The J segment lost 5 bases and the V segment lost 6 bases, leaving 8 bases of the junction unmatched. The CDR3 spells CASTQYRGLETQYF. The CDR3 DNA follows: TGCGCCAGCACCCAATACAGGGGGCTCGAGACCCAGTACTTC.

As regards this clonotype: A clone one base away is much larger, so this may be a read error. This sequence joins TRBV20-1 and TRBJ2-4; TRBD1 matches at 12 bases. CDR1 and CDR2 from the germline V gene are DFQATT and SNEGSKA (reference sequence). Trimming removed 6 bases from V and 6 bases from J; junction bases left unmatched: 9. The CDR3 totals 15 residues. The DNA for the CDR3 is TGCAGTGCCGAAAAGGGACAGGGGGCCCGAAACATTCAGTACTTC. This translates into CSAEKGQGARNIQYF.

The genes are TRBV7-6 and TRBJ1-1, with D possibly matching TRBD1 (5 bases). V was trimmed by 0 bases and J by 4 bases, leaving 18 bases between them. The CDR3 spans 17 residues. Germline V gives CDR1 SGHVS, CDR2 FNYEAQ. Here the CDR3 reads CASSLAVFRTGGTEAFF. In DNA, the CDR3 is TGTGCCAGCAGCTTAGCGGTATTCAGGACGGGGGGCACTGAAGCTTTCTTT.

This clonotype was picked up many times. CDR3 nucleotide sequence: TGTGCCAGCAGTCCGTTGGTGGAGACCCAGTACTTC. This encodes CASSPLVETQYF. The chain couples TRBV7-2 to TRBJ2-5; D gene ambiguous. Germline V lookup: CDR1 SGHTA, CDR2 FQGNSA. Trimming stripped 6 bases from V and 5 bases from J, with 10 bases between. CDR3 length: 12 amino acids.

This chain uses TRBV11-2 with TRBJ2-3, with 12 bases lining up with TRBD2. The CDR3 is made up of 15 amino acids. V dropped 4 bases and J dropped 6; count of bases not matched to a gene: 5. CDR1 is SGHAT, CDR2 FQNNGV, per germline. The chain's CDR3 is CASSSTSGGQDTQYF. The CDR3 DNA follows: TGTGCCAGCAGCTCGACTAGCGGGGGCCAGGATACGCAGTATTTT.

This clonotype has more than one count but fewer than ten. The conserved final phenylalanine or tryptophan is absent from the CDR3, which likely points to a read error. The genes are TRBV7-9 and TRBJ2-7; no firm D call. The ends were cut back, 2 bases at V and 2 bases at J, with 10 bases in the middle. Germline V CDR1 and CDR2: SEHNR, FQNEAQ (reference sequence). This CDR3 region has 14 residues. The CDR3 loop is CASSLSLGTYEQYL. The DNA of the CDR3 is TGTGCCAGCAGCTTATCTCTGGGCACCTACGAGCAGTACTTA.

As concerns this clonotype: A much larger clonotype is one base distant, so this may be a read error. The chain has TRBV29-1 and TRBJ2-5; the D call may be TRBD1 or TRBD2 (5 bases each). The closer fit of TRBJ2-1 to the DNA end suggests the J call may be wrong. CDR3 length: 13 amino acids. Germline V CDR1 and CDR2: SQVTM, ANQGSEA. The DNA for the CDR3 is TGCAGCGTGACGTGGACACTAGGAGAGACCCAGTTCTTC. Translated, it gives CSVTWTLGETQFF.

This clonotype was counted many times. The CDR3 is CAWSRSSGRYSGANVLTF. CDR3 sequence (DNA): TGTGCCTGGAGTCGCTCGTCGGGACGGTACTCTGGGGCCAACGTCCTGACTTTC. The V call is TRBV30, the J call TRBJ2-6; the D gene could be TRBD1 or TRBD2 (5 bases each). The V end was cut by 2 bases, the J end by 0 bases, with 17 bases between. The CDR3 totals 18 residues. Germline values: CDR1 GTSNPN, CDR2 SVGIG (reference sequence).

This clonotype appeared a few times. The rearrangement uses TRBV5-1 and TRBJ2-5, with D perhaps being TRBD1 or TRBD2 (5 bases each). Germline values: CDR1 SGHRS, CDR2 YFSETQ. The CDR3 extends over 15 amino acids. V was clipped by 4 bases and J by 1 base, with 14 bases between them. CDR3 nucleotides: TGCGCCAGCAGCGCCGGACCAGGGAGCCAAGAGACCCAGTACTTC. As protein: CASSAGPGSQETQYF.

Here the CDR3 DNA reads TGTGCCAGCAGCTCTGCCGGGACAGGCCCCTACAATGAGCAGTTCTTC. This codes for CASSSAGTGPYNEQFF. This chain joins TRBV7-6 and TRBJ2-1; the match to TRBD1 covers 8 bases. The CDR3 runs 16 residues. The V and J ends lost 4 bases and 2 bases, in that order; junction bases with no gene match: 7. Looked up from germline, CDR1 is SGHVS and CDR2 is FNYEAQ. Based on the CDR3 plus reference TRBV7-6 and TRBJ2-1, the full variable domain is GAGVSQSPRYKVTKRGQDVALRCDPISGHVSLYWYRQALGQGPEFLTYFNYEAQQDKSGLPNDRFSAERPEGSISTLTIQRTEQRDSAMYRCASSSAGTGPYNEQFFGPGTRLTVL.

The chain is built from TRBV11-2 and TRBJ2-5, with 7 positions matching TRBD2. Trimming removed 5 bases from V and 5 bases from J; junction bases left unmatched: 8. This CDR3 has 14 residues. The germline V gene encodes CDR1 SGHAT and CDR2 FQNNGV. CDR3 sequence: CASSPRAGFETQYF. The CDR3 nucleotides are TGTGCCAGCAGCCCGCGAGCGGGGTTTGAGACCCAGTACTTC.

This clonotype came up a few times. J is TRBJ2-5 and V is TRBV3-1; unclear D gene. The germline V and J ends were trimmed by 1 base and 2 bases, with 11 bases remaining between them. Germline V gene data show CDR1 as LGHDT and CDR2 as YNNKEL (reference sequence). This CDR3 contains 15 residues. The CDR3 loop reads CASSQALGFQETQYF. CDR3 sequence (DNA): TGTGCCAGCAGCCAAGCCCTGGGCTTTCAAGAGACCCAGTACTTC.

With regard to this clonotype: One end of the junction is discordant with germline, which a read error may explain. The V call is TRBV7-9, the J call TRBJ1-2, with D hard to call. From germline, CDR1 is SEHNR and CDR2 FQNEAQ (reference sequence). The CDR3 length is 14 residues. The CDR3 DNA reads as TGTGCCAGCAGCTTAGATGGACTTGGCTATGGTTACACCTTC. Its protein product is CASSLDGLGYGYTF. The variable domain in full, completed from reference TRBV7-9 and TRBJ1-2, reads DTGVSQNPRHKITKRGQNVTFRCDPISEHNRLYWYRQTLGQGPEFLTYFQNEAQLEKSRLLSDRFSAERPKGSFSTLEIQRTEQGDSAMYLCASSLDGLGYGYTFGSGTRLTVV.

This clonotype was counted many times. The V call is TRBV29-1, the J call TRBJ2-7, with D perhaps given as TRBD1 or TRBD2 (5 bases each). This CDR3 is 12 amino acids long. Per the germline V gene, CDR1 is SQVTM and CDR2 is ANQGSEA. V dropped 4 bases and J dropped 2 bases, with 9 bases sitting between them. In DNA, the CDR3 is TGCAGCGTTGGGGACGGAACCTACGAGCAGTACTTC. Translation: CSVGDGTYEQYF.

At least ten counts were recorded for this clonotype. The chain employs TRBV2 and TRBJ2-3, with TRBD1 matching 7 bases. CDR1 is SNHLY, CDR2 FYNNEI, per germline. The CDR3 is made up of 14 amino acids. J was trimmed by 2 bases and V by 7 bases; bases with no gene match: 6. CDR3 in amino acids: CASNPTGDTDTQYF. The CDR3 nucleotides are TGTGCCAGCAACCCAACAGGGGACACAGATACGCAGTATTTT.

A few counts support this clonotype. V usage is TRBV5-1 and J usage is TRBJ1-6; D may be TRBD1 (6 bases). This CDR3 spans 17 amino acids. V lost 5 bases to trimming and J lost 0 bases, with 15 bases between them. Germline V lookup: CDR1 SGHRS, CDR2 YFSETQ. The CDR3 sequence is CASSRQALSSYNSPLHF. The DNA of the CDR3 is TGCGCCAGCAGTAGACAGGCCTTAAGCTCCTATAATTCACCCCTCCACTTT.

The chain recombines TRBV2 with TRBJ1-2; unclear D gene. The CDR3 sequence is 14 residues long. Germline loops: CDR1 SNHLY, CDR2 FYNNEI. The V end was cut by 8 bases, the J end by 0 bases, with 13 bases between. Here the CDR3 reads CASLNRAANYGYTF. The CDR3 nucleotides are TGTGCCAGCCTAAACCGGGCGGCTAACTATGGCTACACCTTC.

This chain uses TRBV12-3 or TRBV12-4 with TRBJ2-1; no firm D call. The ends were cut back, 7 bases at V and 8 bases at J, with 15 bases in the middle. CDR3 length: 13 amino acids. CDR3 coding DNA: TGTGCCAGCACAGTTTTGGAGTGGGATGAGCAGTTCTTC. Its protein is CASTVLEWDEQFF.

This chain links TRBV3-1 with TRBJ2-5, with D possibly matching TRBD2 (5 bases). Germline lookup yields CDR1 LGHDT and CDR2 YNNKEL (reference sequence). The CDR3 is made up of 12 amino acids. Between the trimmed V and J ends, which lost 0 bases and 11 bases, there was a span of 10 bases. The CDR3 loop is CASSQEERRQYF. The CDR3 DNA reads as TGTGCCAGCAGCCAAGAGGAGCGGAGACAGTACTTC.

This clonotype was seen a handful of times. The CDR3 region has the DNA TGTGCCAGCAGCCCAGGGGGGTCTAATGAAAAACTGTTTTTT. Translated, it gives CASSPGGSNEKLFF. The chain uses TRBV5-5 and TRBJ1-4; 7 nucleotides align to TRBD1. The length of the CDR3 is 14 residues. With V trimmed by 4 bases and J by 3 bases, 3 bases remained unmatched. Germline assignment: CDR1 SGHKS and CDR2 YYEKEE (reference sequence).

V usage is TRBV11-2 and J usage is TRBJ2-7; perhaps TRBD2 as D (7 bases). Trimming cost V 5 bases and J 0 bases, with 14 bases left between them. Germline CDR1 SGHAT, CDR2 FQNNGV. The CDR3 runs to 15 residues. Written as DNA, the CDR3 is TGTGCCAGCAGCCGTATCCGGGGGGCCTCCTACGAGCAGTACTTC. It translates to CASSRIRGASYEQYF.

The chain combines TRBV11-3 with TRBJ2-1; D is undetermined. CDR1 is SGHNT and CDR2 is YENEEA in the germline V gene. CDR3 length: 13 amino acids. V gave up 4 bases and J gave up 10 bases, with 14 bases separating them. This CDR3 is CASSSSNFGEQFF. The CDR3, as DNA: TGTGCCAGCAGCTCCTCCAATTTCGGGGAGCAGTTCTTC.